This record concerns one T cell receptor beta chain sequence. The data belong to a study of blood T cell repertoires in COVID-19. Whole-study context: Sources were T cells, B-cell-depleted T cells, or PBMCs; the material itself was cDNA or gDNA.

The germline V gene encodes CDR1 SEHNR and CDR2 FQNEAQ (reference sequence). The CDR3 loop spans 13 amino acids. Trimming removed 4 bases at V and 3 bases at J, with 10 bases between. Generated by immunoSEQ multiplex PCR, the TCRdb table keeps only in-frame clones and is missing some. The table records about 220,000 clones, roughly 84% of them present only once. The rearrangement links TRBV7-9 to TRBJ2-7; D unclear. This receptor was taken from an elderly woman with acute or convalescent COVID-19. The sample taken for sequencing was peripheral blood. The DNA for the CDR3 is TGTGCCAGCAGCTCCACAGAAAACTACGAGCAGTACTTC. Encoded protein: CASSSTENYEQYF.